This T cell receptor beta chain was documented in a study of shared clonotypes between healthy human individuals. Study-level findings and limits: A generally larger estimated richness was seen in naive subsets than in memory subsets.

Remarks on this clone: Its antigen is undetermined.

Assay used: immunoSEQ multiplex PCR; TCRdb lists only in-frame clones, some missing. Of 150,000 to 200,000 clones in the sample, over 80% were seen once. Germline V CDR1 and CDR2: LGHNA, YNFKEQ. The CDR3 loop spans 13 amino acids. Trimming pared 4 bases from V and 7 bases from J, leaving 10 bases between. This TCR was recovered from a woman in her thirties in good health. The chain combines TRBV4-2 with TRBJ1-4; no reliable D call. The sample taken for sequencing was naive CD4+ T cells sorted from blood. Subset given: CD45RA+ positively selected. CDR3 bases: TGTGCCAGCAGCCTGCTAGTAGGTGAAAAACTGTTTTTT. It yields the protein CASSLLVGEKLFF.